Below, 28 T cell receptor beta chains from the same sample are listed, as sequenced in a study of cytomegalovirus exposure and HLA in healthy donors. Use of 60 Vbeta and 13 Jbeta primers characterized the PCR. Libraries were prepared by immunoSEQ multiplex PCR; TCRdb keeps only in-frame clonotypes and omits some of them. The sample holds 200,000 to 250,000 clones, 70% to 85% seen once. Sequencing was done on a sample of PBMCs. These receptors all stem from a woman between 35 and 50 years old in good health and CMV-seronegative.

This clone showed up just once. The chain recombines TRBV19 with TRBJ2-7, with D possibly matching TRBD1 (6 bases). Germline values: CDR1 LNHDA, CDR2 SQIVND (reference sequence). Deletions cut 3 bases from V and 3 bases from J, with 12 bases between. This CDR3 contains 14 residues. In nucleotides, the CDR3 is TGTGCCAGTAGTATCCGGGACAAATTCTACGAGCAGTACTTC. It codes for CASSIRDKFYEQYF.

V is TRBV6-4 and J is TRBJ1-2, with 7 bases fitting TRBD1. Trimming took 5 bases from V and 4 from J; bases not matched to a gene: 7. There are 14 residues in the CDR3. CDR1 MRHNA and CDR2 SNTAGT come from the germline V gene. The CDR3 region is CASSPSDRAYGYTF. The CDR3 DNA is TGTGCCAGCAGTCCGAGCGACAGGGCCTATGGCTACACCTTC.

This clone appeared a single time. V usage is TRBV20-1 and J usage is TRBJ1-4, with D perhaps matching TRBD1 (5 bases). This CDR3 is 11 amino acids long. The V gene's germline CDR1 is DFQATT and CDR2 SNEGSKA (reference sequence). V was pared by 5 bases and J by 8 bases, with 9 bases between. The CDR3 sequence is CSASRGEKLFF. CDR3 nucleotides: TGCAGTGCTTCCCGGGGGGAAAAACTGTTTTTT.

This clone appeared once. The chain employs TRBV6-5 and TRBJ1-5; 7 nucleotides align to TRBD1. Losses at the gene ends were 4 bases for V and 4 bases for J; bases not matched to a gene: 4. Germline CDR1 reads MNHEY; CDR2 reads SVGAGI. This CDR3 spans 14 amino acids. The CDR3 loop is CASSWDSRNQPQHF. The DNA of the CDR3 is TGTGCCAGCAGTTGGGACAGCAGGAATCAGCCCCAGCATTTT.

The rearrangement joins TRBV11-2 to TRBJ2-5; D may be TRBD1 (5 bases). The germline V gene encodes CDR1 SGHAT and CDR2 FQNNGV. This CDR3 has 13 amino acids. Trimming took 5 bases from V and 1 from J, leaving 8 bases between them. In DNA form, the CDR3 reads TGTGCCAGCAGCCGACAGTTCCAAGAGACCCAGTACTTC. Translation: CASSRQFQETQYF.

In its sample, this clone was seen once. The chain is built from TRBV27 and TRBJ1-1, with a possible D match to TRBD1 (6 bases). Trimming took 2 bases from V and 4 from J, leaving 14 bases between them. CDR3 length: 15 amino acids. Germline V gives CDR1 MNHEY, CDR2 SMNVEV (reference sequence). The CDR3 DNA reads as TGTGCCAGCAGTTTAACCGCTACAGGGATCACTGAAGCTTTCTTT. Amino acids: CASSLTATGITEAFF.

The rearrangement links TRBV28 to TRBJ1-1, with D unclear. CDR1 is MDHEN and CDR2 is SYDVKM in the germline V gene. The V gene lost 6 bases and the J gene lost 3 bases, with 17 bases spanning the gap. The CDR3 contains 15 residues. CDR3 sequence (DNA): TGTGCCAGCAGAAAGACTGGGTCCTGGGACACTGAAGCTTTCTTT. Translation gives CASRKTGSWDTEAFF. Together with reference TRBV28 and TRBJ1-1, the CDR3 gives the full variable domain: DVKVTQSSRYLVKRTGEKVFLECVQDMDHENMFWYRQDPGLGLRLIYFSYDVKMKEKGDIPEGYSVSREKKERFSLILESASTNQTSMYLCASRKTGSWDTEAFFGQGTRLTVV.

V usage is TRBV9 and J usage is TRBJ2-7; 10 nucleotides align to TRBD1. This CDR3 region has 15 residues. From germline, CDR1 is SGDLS and CDR2 YYNGEE. Trimming took 3 bases from V and 6 from J; bases not matched to a gene: 9. The CDR3 sequence is CASSEGQGVWGEQYF. As DNA, the CDR3 is TGTGCCAGCAGCGAAGGACAGGGGGTATGGGGCGAGCAGTACTTC.

J is TRBJ2-3 and V is TRBV6-5, with a tentative D call TRBD1 (6 bases). The CDR3 runs 15 residues. V lost 0 bases, J lost 0 bases, and 7 bases lay in between. Germline-derived CDR1 and CDR2 are MNHEY and SVGAGI. CDR3 residues: CASSYSGQSTDTQYF. CDR3 coding DNA: TGTGCCAGCAGTTACTCCGGACAGAGCACAGATACGCAGTATTTT.

The rearrangement joins TRBV9 to TRBJ2-1; 8 positions agree with TRBD2. V dropped 0 bases and J dropped 7; count of bases not matched to a gene: 9. The CDR3 runs 16 residues. Per germline, CDR1 SGDLS and CDR2 YYNGEE. This CDR3 is CASSVGPSGGRNEQFF. As DNA, the CDR3 is TGTGCCAGCAGCGTAGGGCCCTCGGGGGGGCGGAATGAGCAGTTCTTC.

The chain employs TRBV30 and TRBJ1-1; TRBD1 aligns across 9 bases. Germline V gives CDR1 GTSNPN, CDR2 SVGIG (reference sequence). Trimming at V came to 3 bases and at J to 10 bases, leaving 12 bases not matched to a gene. The CDR3 length is 14 residues. The CDR3 DNA follows: TGTGCCTGGAGGAGGGACAGGGCAATGGCCGGAGCTTTCTTT. The encoded protein is CAWRRDRAMAGAFF.

This chain joins TRBV27 and TRBJ2-2; TRBD2 might be the D (6 bases). V was shortened by 4 bases and J by 7 bases, with 10 bases between the two germline ends. CDR1 MNHEY and CDR2 SMNVEV come from the germline V gene (reference sequence). The CDR3 spans 13 residues. The CDR3 is CASSSSGGGELFF. The CDR3, as DNA: TGTGCCAGCAGTTCCTCCGGGGGCGGGGAGCTGTTTTTT.

This clone was found a few times. This chain uses TRBV5-4 with TRBJ2-5, with 7 bases lining up with TRBD1. The CDR3 covers 15 residues. Per germline, CDR1 SGHNT and CDR2 YYREEE (reference sequence). V was clipped by 0 bases and J by 2 bases; unmatched bases: 4. The CDR3 protein is CASSLGTGVQETQYF. CDR3 bases: TGTGCCAGCAGCTTGGGGACAGGCGTGCAAGAGACCCAGTACTTC.

CDR3 DNA sequence: TGCGCCAGCAGCCAAGGACAGGGAGATACGCAGTATTTT. Protein sequence: CASSQGQGDTQYF. This chain links TRBV4-3 with TRBJ2-3, with 7 bases aligning to TRBD1. Germline loops: CDR1 LGHNA, CDR2 YSLEER. With 1 base clipped from V and 5 bases from J, the junction kept 0 bases outside the gene matches. This CDR3 spans 13 amino acids.

The chain couples TRBV28 to TRBJ1-6; a possible D gene is TRBD1 (6 bases). The V end was cut by 5 bases, the J end by 6 bases, with 14 bases between. CDR1 MDHEN and CDR2 SYDVKM come from the germline V gene. This CDR3 has 15 amino acids. For the CDR3, the DNA is TGTGCCAGCAGTCAAACAACAGGGTTTAATTCACCCCTCCACTTT. Protein sequence: CASSQTTGFNSPLHF.

The chain carries TRBV5-1 and TRBJ1-1, with a possible D match to TRBD1 (6 bases). V was clipped by 2 bases and J by 4 bases, with 15 bases between them. Germline CDR1 SGHRS, CDR2 YFSETQ. The CDR3 length is 15 residues. CDR3 protein: CASSFSGAGSTEAFF. In DNA, the CDR3 is TGCGCCAGCAGCTTTTCAGGGGCTGGGAGCACTGAAGCTTTCTTT.

The gene calls are TRBV28 and TRBJ1-2; 8 bases agree with TRBD1. With 6 bases clipped from V and 7 bases from J, the junction kept 4 bases outside the gene matches. Germline V gives CDR1 MDHEN, CDR2 SYDVKM. The CDR3 consists of 12 residues. Here the CDR3 DNA reads TGTGCCAGCAGCGGGACAGGCCTTGGCTACACCTTC. Its protein is CASSGTGLGYTF.

The rearrangement joins TRBV30 to TRBJ2-2; D unclear. Germline V gene sequence: CDR1 GTSNPN, CDR2 SVGIG (reference sequence). The CDR3 runs to 13 residues. The V and J ends lost 0 bases and 5 bases respectively, with 7 bases between them. CDR3 region: CAWSVYTTGELFF. In DNA, the CDR3 is TGTGCCTGGAGTGTATATACAACCGGGGAGCTGTTTTTT.

This clone was counted only a few times. The chain joins TRBV10-3 to TRBJ1-5, with D possibly matching TRBD1 (6 bases). CDR3 length: 16 residues. The germline gives CDR1 ENHRY, CDR2 SYGVKD. Trimming removed 2 bases from V and 4 bases from J, with 15 bases in between. In DNA form, the CDR3 reads TGTGCCATCAGTGAGAACAGGGCCGGCTCTAATCAGCCCCAGCATTTT. Protein: CAISENRAGSNQPQHF.

The J gene is TRBJ2-7, the V gene TRBV10-2; the D gene is possibly TRBD1 (6 bases). The CDR3 covers 12 residues. Germline assignment: CDR1 WSHSY and CDR2 SAAADI. Trimming removed 5 bases from V and 4 bases from J, with 9 bases in between. The CDR3 reads CASSSQGYEQYF. For the CDR3, the DNA is TGCGCCAGCAGTTCACAGGGTTACGAGCAGTACTTC.

This rearrangement joins TRBV5-1 to TRBJ1-4; 7 positions agree with TRBD1. V lost 4 bases to trimming and J lost 4 bases; unmatched junction nucleotides: 7. The CDR3 length is 15 residues. Germline V gives CDR1 SGHRS, CDR2 YFSETQ. CDR3 residues: CASSLGQDFNEKLFF. CDR3 coding DNA: TGCGCCAGCAGCCTCGGACAGGACTTTAATGAAAAACTGTTTTTT.

The V gene is TRBV5-6, the J gene TRBJ1-4, with D tentatively TRBD1 (6 bases). CDR1 is SGHDT, CDR2 YYEEEE, per germline. This CDR3 has 14 residues. Trimming left V 1 base short and J 7 bases short, with 11 bases between. CDR3 nucleotide sequence: TGTGCCAGCAGCTTGAGGGCAGGGGCTGAAAAACTGTTTTTT. Protein product: CASSLRAGAEKLFF.

This clone showed up just once. The CDR3 DNA follows: TGTGCCAGCAGCTTCCGGCAAACGACAGGGTTGTGGGAAAAACTGTTTTTT. It yields the protein CASSFRQTTGLWEKLFF. This chain links TRBV5-6 with TRBJ1-4; 7 bases are a match to TRBD1. The length of the CDR3 is 17 residues. Germline-derived CDR1 and CDR2 are SGHDT and YYEEEE. With V trimmed by 2 bases and J by 8 bases, 15 bases remained unmatched.

The rearrangement joins TRBV7-3 to TRBJ2-6; 7 nucleotides match TRBD1. The germline CDR1 and CDR2 sequences are SGHTA and FQGTGA. The CDR3 is 21 residues long. Trimming cost V 1 base and J 0 bases; bases outside gene matches: 15. The CDR3 coding sequence is TGTGCCAGCAGCTTAATTCTCTTGACAGGGCCCGCAAGCTCTGGGGCCAACGTCCTGACTTTC. Translating gives CASSLILLTGPASSGANVLTF.

This chain uses TRBV5-1 with TRBJ2-1; TRBD1 matches at 8 bases. There are 15 residues in the CDR3. From germline, CDR1 is SGHRS and CDR2 YFSETQ. Germline trimming cut 4 bases from V and 7 bases from J; bases unmatched to any gene: 10. CDR3 coding DNA: TGCGCCAGCAGCACCCAGGGGGCGCTTGTTAATGAGCAGTTCTTC. This translates into CASSTQGALVNEQFF.

CDR3 region: CASRGGAGNTEAFF. CDR3 bases: TGTGCCAGCAGGGGAGGGGCGGGGAACACTGAAGCTTTCTTT. The chain is built from TRBV2 and TRBJ1-1, with D perhaps matching TRBD1 (5 bases). Germline V gene data show CDR1 as SNHLY and CDR2 as FYNNEI. CDR3 length: 14 residues. V shed 6 bases and J shed 1 base, with 12 bases lying between them. Looking up the rest from reference TRBV2 and TRBJ1-1 gives the full variable domain: EPEVTQTPSHQVTQMGQEVILRCVPISNHLYFYWYRQILGQKVEFLVSFYNNEISEKSEIFDDQFSVERPDGSNFTLKIRSTKLEDSAMYFCASRGGAGNTEAFFGQGTRLTVV.

This chain uses TRBV5-1 with TRBJ2-3; 8 nucleotides agree with TRBD2. Trimming removed 1 base from V and 5 bases from J; junction bases left unmatched: 9. Germline loops: CDR1 SGHRS, CDR2 YFSETQ. The CDR3 consists of 16 residues. Written as DNA, the CDR3 is TGCGCCAGCAGCTTGATGAGCGGGGGTTCGGAAGATACGCAGTATTTT. It specifies CASSLMSGGSEDTQYF.

The J gene is TRBJ1-5, the V gene TRBV2; D remains ambiguous. This CDR3 has 12 amino acids. CDR1 and CDR2 from the germline V gene are SNHLY and FYNNEI. The V end lost 3 bases, the J end lost 9 bases, and 9 bases lay between the germline ends. The CDR3 loop reads CASSDGRGPQHF. In DNA, the CDR3 is TGTGCCAGCAGTGATGGCCGGGGGCCCCAGCATTTT.